Given below is one T cell receptor beta chain in context. It lacks a known antigen. No quality values exist for individual bases; no much larger clone is one base distant. This specimen belongs to a study of shared clonotypes between healthy human individuals (dated by TCRdb to about 2020). Regarding the study in general: A few men and a couple of women, aged 18 to 49 years, made up the cohort. For each donor, CD4 naive and CD4 memory were each given three plates, CD8 naive was given two plates, and CD8 memory was given one plate. To estimate repertoire size and how much clonotypes are shared between individuals, the study performed deep sequencing of blood TCR repertoires from about five healthy adults. Libraries were prepared and TCR repertoires were sequenced by different laboratories using diverse techniques, in order to increase sequencing depth and limit assay-specific biases. Leukapheresis yielded between about 0.94 and 9.5 billion PBMCs per donor. Results and caveats for the whole study, not just this receptor: Approximately 5% of naive CD4, roughly 3.6% of naive CD8, around 2.3% of memory CD4, and approximately 0.39% of memory CD8 clonotypes were shared across a handful of donors. Because the study included a small number of donors, the genetic and exposure-history diversity represented was limited. Compared with non-shared clonotypes, clonotypes shared by all four sorted-subset donors had higher generation probabilities. Sampling was restricted to blood, and TCR repertoires in tissue are likely to differ from TCR repertoires in blood. Even with the large sequencing depth, rarefaction of the sorted-subset datasets indicated that sequencing was incomplete. Based on pairwise subsampling, the degree of clonotype sharing among donors was expected to be affected by sequencing depth. Naive subsets generally had larger estimated clonotype richness than memory subsets did.

The donors were healthy, HIV-negative adults who had no recently reported acute infections or vaccinations. Only Caucasian adults living in Nashville, Tennessee, USA were represented among the donors. CD4+ T cells were enriched through magnetic negative selection, after which naive cells were positively selected on CD45RA and the remaining negative fraction served as the memory subset. Blood was collected by leukapheresis, and PBMCs were isolated by Ficoll-Histopaque density gradient centrifugation and then cryopreserved in liquid nitrogen vapor phase. Purity and quantity of every magnetically sorted T cell population were checked by analytical flow cytometry. Genomic DNA was isolated from each sorted fraction and quantified by UV absorbance on a Nanodrop 2000c. At the junction V is shortened by 1 base and J by 4 bases, with 8 bases in between. Its CDR3 holds 14 amino acids, cysteine through phenylalanine. Of the read, only the CDR3 DNA is kept; its 42 bases are in frame from base 1. The germline V gene specifies SGHVS as CDR1 and FQNEAQ as CDR2.

Using the deep immunoSEQ assay, multiplex PCR amplified TCR CDR3 regions from genomic DNA. Extracted genomic DNA from each cell subset was distributed evenly across all wells of several immunoSEQ 96-well plates, and each plate was treated as a replicate. For sorted subsets, roughly 190 ng of genomic DNA, equivalent to 25,000 to 35,000 T cell genomes, went into each replicate PCR. Purified libraries were quantified with a Qubit 3.0 fluorometer, sized on a Bioanalyzer 2100, and re-quantified with the KAPA Library Quantification kit. Each immunoSEQ 96-well plate was sequenced on its own single-read 150-cycle Illumina NextSeq 550 flow cell. The original methods were these. Because the immunoSEQ output held only junctional sequences and lacked quality scores, the filtering could not match the filtering applied to full-length reads. To assign V/J genes and CDR3, sequences were annotated against IMGT germline references using PyIR, a Python wrapper for IgBLAST v1.9. Any read was removed if the V/J assignment was weak (E-value above 1e-6), the CDR3 was missing, or the read contained stop codons, out-of-frame junctions, or ambiguous translated residues. V3J clonotypes were defined by identical inferred V gene, J gene, and CDR3 amino acid sequence. Percentage overlap between repertoires was computed as shared unique clonotypes divided by the size of the smaller repertoire. Richness of each repertoire was evaluated using RTK rarefaction, the Chao1 estimator, and Recon v2.1 estimates of unobserved clonotypes. Generation probabilities for all TCRbeta clonotypes obtained by the gDNA method from a handful of donors were computed using OLGA. TCRdb stores this immuneACCESS table with in-frame sequences only. Part of the clones is absent; in the studies checked, under half of the shortfall reflects unresolved V genes, and no reason is known for the rest. Clone size and V and J calls were adopted from that table, with D and trimming inferred from the DNA. In all, the sample holds 1.4 million to 1.5 million clones, and 96% of those were seen once. More than 0.9% of the sample comes from the top ten.

The sequence is built from TRBV7-8 and TRBJ1-5; confidence is insufficient to name the D gene. Sequencing was done on a sample of naive CD4+ T cells sorted from blood. Explained via the paper, the cell subset or site label denotes: CD45RA+ positively selected. This TCR was sampled from a man younger than 40 in good health. The CDR3: CASSLEWGNQPQHF. The DNA is TGTGCCAGCAGCTTAGAATGGGGAAATCAGCCCCAGCATTTT. The reference TRBV7-8 and TRBJ1-5 proteins fill in what lies around the CDR3, so the full variable domain reads GAGVSQSPRYKVAKRGQDVALRCDPISGHVSLFWYQQALGQGPEFLTYFQNEAQLDKSGLPSDRFFAERPEGSVSTLKIQRTQQEDSAVYLCASSLEWGNQPQHFGDGTRLSIL.